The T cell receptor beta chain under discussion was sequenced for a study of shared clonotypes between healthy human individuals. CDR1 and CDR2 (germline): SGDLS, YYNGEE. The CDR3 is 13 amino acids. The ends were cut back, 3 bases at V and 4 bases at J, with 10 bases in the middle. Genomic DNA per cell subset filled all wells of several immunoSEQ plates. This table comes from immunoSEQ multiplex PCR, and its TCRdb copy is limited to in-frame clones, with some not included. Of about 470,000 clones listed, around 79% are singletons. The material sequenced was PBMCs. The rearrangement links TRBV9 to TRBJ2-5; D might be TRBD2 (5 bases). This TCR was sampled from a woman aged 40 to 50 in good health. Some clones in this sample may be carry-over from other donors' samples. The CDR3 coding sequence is TGTGCCAGCAGCGATCAGCTAGCAGAGACCCAGTACTTC. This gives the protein CASSDQLAETQYF.